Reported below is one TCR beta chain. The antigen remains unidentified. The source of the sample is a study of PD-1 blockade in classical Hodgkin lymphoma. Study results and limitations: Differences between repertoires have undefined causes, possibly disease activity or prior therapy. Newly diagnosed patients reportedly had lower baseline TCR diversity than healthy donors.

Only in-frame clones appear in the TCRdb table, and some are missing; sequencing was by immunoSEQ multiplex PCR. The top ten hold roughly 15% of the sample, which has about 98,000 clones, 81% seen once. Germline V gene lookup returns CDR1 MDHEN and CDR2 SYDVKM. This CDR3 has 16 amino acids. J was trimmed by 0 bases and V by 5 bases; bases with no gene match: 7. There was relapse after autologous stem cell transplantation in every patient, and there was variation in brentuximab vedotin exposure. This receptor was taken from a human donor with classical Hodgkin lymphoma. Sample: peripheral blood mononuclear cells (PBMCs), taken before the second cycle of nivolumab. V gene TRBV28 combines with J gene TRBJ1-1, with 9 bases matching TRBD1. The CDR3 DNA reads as TGTGCCAGCAGTCGACAGGGGGTGGGTATGAACACTGAAGCTTTCTTT. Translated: CASSRQGVGMNTEAFF.